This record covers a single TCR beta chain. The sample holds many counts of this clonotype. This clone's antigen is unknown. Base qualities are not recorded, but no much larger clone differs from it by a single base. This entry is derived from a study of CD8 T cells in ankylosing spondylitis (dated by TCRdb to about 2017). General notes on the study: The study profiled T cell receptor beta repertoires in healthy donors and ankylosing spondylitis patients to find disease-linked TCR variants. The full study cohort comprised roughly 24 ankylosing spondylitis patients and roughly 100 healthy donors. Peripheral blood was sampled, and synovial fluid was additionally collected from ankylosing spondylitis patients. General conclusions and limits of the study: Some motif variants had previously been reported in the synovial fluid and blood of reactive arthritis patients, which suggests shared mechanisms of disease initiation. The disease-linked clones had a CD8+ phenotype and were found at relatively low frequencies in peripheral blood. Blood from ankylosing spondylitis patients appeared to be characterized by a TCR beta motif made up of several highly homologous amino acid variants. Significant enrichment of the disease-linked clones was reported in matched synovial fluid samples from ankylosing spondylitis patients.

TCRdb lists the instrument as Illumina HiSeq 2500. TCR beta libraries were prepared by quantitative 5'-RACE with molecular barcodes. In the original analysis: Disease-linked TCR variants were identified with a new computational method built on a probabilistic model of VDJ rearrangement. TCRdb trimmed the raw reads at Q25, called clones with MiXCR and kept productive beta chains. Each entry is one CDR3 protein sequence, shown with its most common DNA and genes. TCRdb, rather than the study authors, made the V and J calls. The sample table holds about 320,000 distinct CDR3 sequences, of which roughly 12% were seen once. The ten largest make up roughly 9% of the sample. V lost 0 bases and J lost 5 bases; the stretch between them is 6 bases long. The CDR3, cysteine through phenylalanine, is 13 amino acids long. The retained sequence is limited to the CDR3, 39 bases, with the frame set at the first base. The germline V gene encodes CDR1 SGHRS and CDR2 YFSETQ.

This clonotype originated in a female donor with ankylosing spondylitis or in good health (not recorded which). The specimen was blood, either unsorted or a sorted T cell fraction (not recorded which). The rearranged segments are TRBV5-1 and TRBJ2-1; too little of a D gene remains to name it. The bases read TGCGCCAGCAGCTTGGTGATTGACAATGAGCAGTTCTTC. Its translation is CASSLVIDNEQFF.